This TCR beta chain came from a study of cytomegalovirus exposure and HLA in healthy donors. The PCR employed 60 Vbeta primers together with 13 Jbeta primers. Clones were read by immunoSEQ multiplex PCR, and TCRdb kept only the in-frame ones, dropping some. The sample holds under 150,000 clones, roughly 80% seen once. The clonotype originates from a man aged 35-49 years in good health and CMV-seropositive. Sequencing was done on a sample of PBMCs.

The CDR3 reads CASSTGSGTSYNEQFF. Written as DNA, the CDR3 is TGTGCCAGCAGTACAGGTAGCGGCACATCCTACAATGAGCAGTTCTTC. The rearrangement links TRBV13 to TRBJ2-1, with TRBD2 as a possible D gene (6 bases). CDR1 and CDR2 (germline): PRHDT, FYEKMQ (reference sequence). V lost 6 bases and J lost 1, with 16 bases in between. The CDR3 has 16 residues.